Listed below are T cell receptor beta chains from one sample, sequenced in a study of shared clonotypes between healthy human individuals. Here immunoSEQ multiplex PCR was the method, and the copy in TCRdb shows in-frame clones only, minus some. The table records around 2.1 million clones, under 97% of them present only once. Sequencing was done on a sample of naive CD4+ T cells sorted from blood. The receptors shown here come from a man aged 18 to 35 in good health. The CDR3 runs from the conserved cysteine through the conserved F or W. The order of the fields is J gene, V gene, clone size, D gene, CDR3 protein, CDR3 DNA. The D gene is left open where the match is weak. Not every row has a clone size; where given, it reads once, few, many or a size class.

TRBJ2-5 | TRBV7-3 | . | TRBD1 | CASSPTWDREETQYF | TGTGCCAGCAGCCCTACCTGGGACAGAGAAGAGACCCAGTACTTC
TRBJ2-5 | TRBV5-1 | . | . | CASTRGRTIEGTQYF | TGCGCCAGCACGCGTGGGCGGACGATCGAGGGGACCCAGTACTTC
TRBJ1-2 | TRBV20-1 | . | . | CSGDGYTF | TGCAGTGGGGATGGCTACACCTTC
TRBJ2-7 | TRBV27 | . | TRBD1 | CASSGRDRGYEQYF | TGTGCCAGCAGTGGACGGGACAGGGGCTACGAGCAGTACTTC
TRBJ1-4 | TRBV5-1 | . | . | CASSLTLFDPEEKLFF | TGCGCCAGCAGCTTGACATTGTTTGACCCAGAGGAAAAACTGTTTTTT
TRBJ1-2 | TRBV7-9 | . | . | CASSLTNGQTFNYGYTF | TGTGCCAGCAGCTTGACGAACGGACAGACATTTAACTATGGCTACACCTTC
TRBJ2-7 | TRBV27 | once | . | CASSSGLSYEQYF | TGTGCCAGCAGTTCGGGCCTATCCTACGAGCAGTACTTC
TRBJ1-5 | TRBV6-5 | . | TRBD1 | CASSRQGVNQPQHF | TGTGCCAGCAGCCGACAGGGTGTAAATCAGCCCCAGCATTTT
TRBJ1-6 | TRBV30 | . | . | CAWSVRSGYSPLHF | TGTGCCTGGAGTGTACGTTCCGGCTACTCACCCCTCCACTTT
TRBJ2-5 | TRBV12-5 | . | . | CASGLTGRQETQYF | TGTGCTAGTGGTTTGACAGGGCGCCAAGAGACCCAGTACTTC
TRBJ2-7 | TRBV5-1 | . | . | CASSSLKQTYEQYF | TGCGCCAGCAGCTCCCTTAAACAGACCTACGAGCAGTACTTC
TRBJ1-1 | TRBV5-1 | . | . | CASSFQAGGTEAFF | TGCGCCAGCAGCTTTCAGGCGGGTGGCACTGAAGCTTTCTTT
TRBJ2-5 | TRBV11-2 | once | . | CASRPITRTEQETQYF | TGTGCCAGCAGACCCATCACGCGAACAGAACAAGAGACCCAGTACTTC
TRBJ2-3 | TRBV7-2 | . | TRBD2 | CASSLVTSGGASTDTQYF | TGTGCCAGCAGCTTAGTGACTAGCGGAGGTGCTAGCACAGATACGCAGTATTTT
TRBJ2-1 | TRBV7-8 | . | . | CASSKSTGKYNEQFF | TGTGCCAGCAGCAAGAGCACAGGGAAATACAATGAGCAGTTCTTC
TRBJ2-3 | TRBV5-4 | . | TRBD2 | CASSQAGGISYTQYF | TGTGCCAGCAGCCAAGCGGGGGGGATATCCTATACGCAGTATTTT
TRBJ2-3 | TRBV6-5 | . | TRBD1 | CASSYPGTGNTDTQYF | TGTGCCAGCAGTTACCCTGGGACAGGGAACACAGATACGCAGTATTTT
TRBJ2-1 | TRBV30 | . | . | CAWTWGASYNEQFF | TGTGCCTGGACGTGGGGGGCATCCTACAATGAGCAGTTCTTC
TRBJ1-5 | TRBV7-2 | . | TRBD1 | CASSLGLGQGEQPQHF | TGTGCCAGCAGCTTAGGGTTAGGACAGGGAGAGCAGCCCCAGCATTTT
TRBJ2-1 | TRBV28 | . | TRBD1 | CASSTPQRTGNEQFF | TGTGCCAGCAGTACCCCTCAAAGGACAGGGAATGAGCAGTTCTTC
TRBJ2-2 | TRBV18 | . | TRBD1 | CASSPQGANTGELFF | TGTGCCAGCTCACCACAGGGGGCAAACACCGGGGAGCTGTTTTTT
TRBJ1-6 | TRBV5-1 | . | . | CASSLVGTQVGPLHF | TGCGCCAGCAGCCTGGTTGGGACCCAAGTGGGACCCCTCCACTTT
TRBJ1-6 | TRBV9 | . | TRBD1 | CASSARQGAGSPLHF | TGTGCCAGCAGCGCGAGACAGGGGGCAGGTTCACCCCTCCACTTT
TRBJ1-1 | TRBV7-2 | once | TRBD1 | CASSSRQGDTEAFF | TGTGCCAGCAGCTCCAGACAGGGTGACACTGAAGCTTTCTTT
TRBJ1-4 | TRBV6-1 | . | . | CASSDSYNEKLFF | TGTGCCAGCAGTGACAGCTACAATGAAAAACTGTTTTTT
TRBJ2-2 | TRBV18 | once | . | CASSPLDTGELFF | TGTGCCAGCTCACCTCTTGACACCGGGGAGCTGTTTTTT
TRBJ2-1 | TRBV5-5 | . | . | CASSFASASSYNEQFF | TGTGCCAGCAGCTTTGCTAGCGCGAGCTCCTACAATGAGCAGTTCTTC
TRBJ2-1 | TRBV10-1 | . | TRBD2 | CASSESGLGRDDEQFF | TGCGCCAGCAGTGAGTCGGGACTAGGGAGGGACGATGAGCAGTTCTTC
TRBJ2-7 | TRBV9 | . | . | CASSVDSGSGYEQYF | TGTGCCAGCAGCGTAGATTCGGGGAGTGGCTACGAGCAGTACTTC
TRBJ2-7 | TRBV28 | . | . | CASSFGRREQYF | TGTGCCAGCAGTTTCGGACGACGGGAGCAGTACTTC
TRBJ1-2 | TRBV2 | . | TRBD1 | CASRQGQNYGYTF | TGTGCCAGCAGGCAGGGACAGAACTATGGCTACACCTTC
TRBJ2-2 | TRBV11-3 | . | . | CASSLDGGTGTGELFF | TGTGCCAGCAGCTTAGATGGGGGGACGGGCACCGGGGAGCTGTTTTTT
TRBJ1-3 | TRBV2 | . | . | CASSEFTGSSGNTIYF | TGTGCCAGCAGTGAATTCACGGGTAGCTCTGGAAACACCATATATTTT
TRBJ2-3 | TRBV29-1 | . | TRBD2 | CSLRTGLRTDTQYF | TGCAGCCTCCGGACGGGACTACGCACAGATACGCAGTATTTT
TRBJ1-1 | TRBV5-1 | . | . | CASSLGWDTEAFF | TGCGCCAGCAGCTTAGGGTGGGACACTGAAGCTTTCTTT
TRBJ2-2 | TRBV6-5 | . | TRBD2 | CASRGLAGSGELFF | TGTGCCAGCAGGGGACTAGCGGGATCCGGGGAGCTGTTTTTT
TRBJ2-7 | TRBV29-1 | . | TRBD1 | CSVALDRNIYEQYF | TGCAGCGTTGCCCTGGACAGGAACATCTACGAGCAGTACTTC